Included here is one T cell receptor beta chain sequence, with context. The sample comes from a study of shared T cell receptors in the human thymus. Some clones are missing from TCRdb's copy, which holds only in-frame ones; the method was immunoSEQ multiplex PCR. Here the sample spans about 380,000 clones, approximately 95% being singletons. The CDR3 contains 18 residues. Germline V gene data show CDR1 as GTSNPN and CDR2 as SVGIG (reference sequence). J was trimmed by 4 bases and V by 3 bases; bases with no gene match: 17. This sequence joins TRBV30 and TRBJ2-7; TRBD2 agrees at 11 bases. The sequenced sample was thymocytes. The source is a human donor. CDR3 in amino acids: CAWSRTSGSNPSRYEQYF. The DNA for the CDR3 is TGTGCCTGGAGCCGTACTAGCGGGAGTAACCCTAGCCGATACGAGCAGTACTTC.